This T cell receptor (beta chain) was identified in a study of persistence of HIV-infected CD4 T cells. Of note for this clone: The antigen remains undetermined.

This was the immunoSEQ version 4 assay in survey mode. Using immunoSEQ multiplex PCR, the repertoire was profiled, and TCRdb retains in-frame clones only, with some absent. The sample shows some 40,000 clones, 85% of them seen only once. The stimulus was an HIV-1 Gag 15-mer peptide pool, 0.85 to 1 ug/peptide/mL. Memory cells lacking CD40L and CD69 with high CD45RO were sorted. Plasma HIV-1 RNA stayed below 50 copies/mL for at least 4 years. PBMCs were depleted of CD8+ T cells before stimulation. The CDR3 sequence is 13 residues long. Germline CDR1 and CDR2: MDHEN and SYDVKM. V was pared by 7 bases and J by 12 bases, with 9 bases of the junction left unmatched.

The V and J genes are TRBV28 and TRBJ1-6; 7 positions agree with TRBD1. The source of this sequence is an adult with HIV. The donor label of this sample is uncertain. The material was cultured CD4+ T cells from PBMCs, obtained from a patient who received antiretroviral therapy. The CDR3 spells CASTSHTGVPLHF. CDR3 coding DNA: TGTGCCAGCACATCGCATACAGGGGTACCCCTCCACTTT.